This T cell receptor (beta chain) was captured in a study of response to subunit inactivated influenza vaccine. Study-level points and caveats: The study's authors posited that every seasonal influenza vaccination enlists few new T cells.

Deletions cut 4 bases from V and 2 bases from J, with 14 bases between. Germline V gene lookup returns CDR1 LGHNA and CDR2 YSLEER. The CDR3 loop spans 16 amino acids. TCRdb re-analysed the RT-PCR reads in MiXCR, keeping a single row per CDR3 protein. The table lists roughly 700,000 distinct CDR3 sequences, around 14% of them singletons. Note on this clonotype: The antigen remains undetermined.

The clonotype originates from a man aged 50 or older who received an inactivated influenza vaccine. This material consisted of PBMCs from blood, taken 11 to 12 days after vaccination. This chain links TRBV4-3 with TRBJ1-4, with D hard to call. CDR3 sequence (DNA): TGCGCCAGCAGCCGATCCCTACAAGGCACTAATGAAAAACTGTTTTTT. Translating gives CASSRSLQGTNEKLFF.